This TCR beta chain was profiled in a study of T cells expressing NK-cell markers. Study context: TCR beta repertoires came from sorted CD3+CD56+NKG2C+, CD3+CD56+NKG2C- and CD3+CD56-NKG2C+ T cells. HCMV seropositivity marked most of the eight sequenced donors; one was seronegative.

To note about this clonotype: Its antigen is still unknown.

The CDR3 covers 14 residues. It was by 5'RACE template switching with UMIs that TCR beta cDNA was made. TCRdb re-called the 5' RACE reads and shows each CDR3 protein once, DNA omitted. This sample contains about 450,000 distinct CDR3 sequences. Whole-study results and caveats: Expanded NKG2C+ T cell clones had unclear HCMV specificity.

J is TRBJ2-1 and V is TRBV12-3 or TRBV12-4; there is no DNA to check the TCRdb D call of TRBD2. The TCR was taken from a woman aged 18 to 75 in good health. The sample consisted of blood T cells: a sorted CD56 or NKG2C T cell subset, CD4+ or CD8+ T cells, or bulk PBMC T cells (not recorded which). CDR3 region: CASNSGQSYNEQFF.